This TCR beta chain was sequenced for a study of T cells in Graves' hyperthyroidism and ophthalmopathy. Whole-study results and caveats: Onset of ophthalmopathy came a median approximately 6.5 months after the model predicted it.

Germline V gene data show CDR1 as DFQATT and CDR2 as SNEGSKA (reference sequence). This CDR3 comprises 16 residues. As for this clonotype: As yet, its antigen is unknown. The junction departs from germline at one end; a sequencing error may be responsible.

Template material for amplifying TCR beta CDR3 regions consisted of RNA transcripts. Carried out on the TCR CDR3, a first-round RT-PCR used the HTBI primer set. TCRdb re-derived calls from the multiplex PCR reads in MiXCR, one entry per CDR3 protein. This table has a few hundred thousand distinct CDR3 sequences, just over 45% appearing once. Lactation, pregnancy, other autoimmune disease or uncontrolled infection excluded patients. Material for sequencing was peripheral blood or thyroid tissue (not recorded which). The V and J genes are TRBV20-1 and TRBJ1-5; maybe TRBD1 (6 bases). The TCR was taken from an adult woman with Graves' disease, either hyperthyroidism or ophthalmopathy (not recorded which). The DNA for the CDR3 is TGCAATGCTAGACAAACAGGGTTTTATAGCAATCAGCCCCAGCATTTT. It translates to CNARQTGFYSNQPQHF.